Shown below are 19 T cell receptor beta chains from a single sample sequenced in a study of early T cells in non-severe SARS-CoV-2 infection. TCRdb ran MiXCR on the 5' RACE reads and lists one entry per CDR3 protein. This table has tens of thousands of distinct CDR3 sequences, around 12% appearing once. Material for sequencing was whole blood. The receptors derive from an adult who was a healthcare worker with PCR-confirmed SARS-CoV-2 infection or an uninfected control (not recorded which).

This clonotype was recorded a few times. A much larger clone is a single base away; this may be a read error. The rearrangement uses TRBV7-2 and TRBJ2-1, with TRBD1 matching 10 bases. The CDR3 runs to 16 residues. Germline CDR1 and CDR2: SGHTA and FQGNSA. As DNA, the CDR3 is TGTGTCAGCAGCGTAGAGGGACAGGGGTTTTACGGTGAGCAGTTCTTC. It yields the protein CVSSVEGQGFYGEQFF.

This clonotype was seen ten or more times. The chain is built from TRBV18 and TRBJ1-4, with D hard to call. Trimming removed 2 bases at V and 3 bases at J, with 10 bases between. The germline V gene encodes CDR1 KGHSH and CDR2 LQKENI. The CDR3 runs 15 residues. CDR3 sequence (DNA): TGTGCCAGCTCACCAGGAGAAAGCTCTAATGAAAAACTGTTTTTT. It is translated as CASSPGESSNEKLFF.

This clonotype has ten or more counts. Compared with germline, one end of the junction differs, possibly owing to a read error. The genes are TRBV7-7 and TRBJ1-6, with D tentatively TRBD1 (5 bases). CDR3 length equals 13 residues. Germline-derived CDR1 and CDR2 are SSHAT and FNYEAQ (reference sequence). The CDR3 sequence is CASSLGPNSPLHF. CDR3 bases: TGTGCTAGCAGCTTGGGACCCAATTCACCCCTCCACTTT. The full variable domain, rest sourced from reference TRBV7-7 and TRBJ1-6, is GAGVSQSPRYKVTKRGQDVTLRCDPISSHATLYWYQQALGQGPEFLTYFNYEAQPDKSGLPSDRFSAERPEGSISTLTIQRTEQRDSAMYRCASSLGPNSPLHFGNGTRLTVT.

This clonotype occurred many times. This chain joins TRBV3-1 and TRBJ1-6, with no clear D. CDR1 LGHDT and CDR2 YNNKEL come from the germline V gene (reference sequence). The CDR3 is 12 residues long. V was shortened by 1 base and J by 11 bases, with 6 bases between the two germline ends. The CDR3: CASSQGPAPLHF. DNA for the CDR3: TGTGCCAGCAGCCAAGGCCCAGCACCCCTCCACTTT.

This clonotype was detected only a few times. The CDR3 nucleotides are TGTGCCAGCAGTCTGACTAGCGGGGTGATCTACGAGCAGTACTTC. Protein: CASSLTSGVIYEQYF. This chain joins TRBV28 and TRBJ2-7; 11 nucleotides align to TRBD2. V lost 5 bases, J lost 3 bases, and 6 bases stayed unmatched. The germline V gene has CDR1 MDHEN and CDR2 SYDVKM. The CDR3 is made up of 15 amino acids.

The CDR3 region is CAISPGVTEAFF. Written as DNA, the CDR3 is TGTGCCATCTCACCAGGGGTTACTGAAGCTTTCTTT. The chain recombines TRBV28 with TRBJ1-1; maybe TRBD1 (6 bases). The length of the CDR3 is 12 residues. V was trimmed by 10 bases and J by 5 bases, leaving 14 bases between them. Germline V gene lookup returns CDR1 MDHEN and CDR2 SYDVKM.

J is TRBJ2-7 and V is TRBV10-3, with 10 positions matching TRBD1. CDR1 is ENHRY, CDR2 SYGVKD, per germline. Trimming removed 11 bases from V and 2 bases from J; junction bases left unmatched: 3. The CDR3 spans 12 residues. The CDR3, as DNA: TGTGCCGTCGGACAGGGGGCCTACGAGCAGTACTTC. This sequence encodes CAVGQGAYEQYF.

This clonotype appeared a few times. This chain connects TRBV7-2 to TRBJ1-6, with D possibly matching TRBD1 (5 bases). The CDR3 spans 15 residues. Between the trimmed V and J ends, which lost 5 bases and 8 bases, there was a span of 16 bases. Germline values: CDR1 SGHTA, CDR2 FQGNSA. The CDR3 sequence is CASSGNVDSYSPLHF. CDR3 DNA: TGTGCCAGCAGCGGCAACGTTGACAGTTATTCACCCCTCCACTTT.

Many counts were recorded for this clonotype. The chain links TRBV28 to TRBJ2-7; D remains unclear. Trimming removed 4 bases from V and 4 bases from J, with 11 bases in between. The CDR3 runs 13 residues. Per the germline V gene, CDR1 is MDHEN and CDR2 is SYDVKM. Here the CDR3 DNA reads TGTGCCAGCAGTTATGTCATGCCGTACGAGCAGTACTTC. Protein sequence: CASSYVMPYEQYF.

This clonotype was seen many times. The rearrangement uses TRBV20-1 and TRBJ1-4; D uncertain. V was clipped by 0 bases and J by 3 bases, with 2 bases between them. The CDR3 is 12 residues long. The germline CDR1 and CDR2 sequences are DFQATT and SNEGSKA (reference sequence). CDR3 protein: CSARDPNEKLFF. The CDR3 DNA sequence: TGCAGTGCTAGAGATCCTAATGAAAAACTGTTTTTT.

In its sample, this clonotype was seen many times. V usage is TRBV29-1 and J usage is TRBJ2-7; D remains unclear. CDR1 SQVTM and CDR2 ANQGSEA come from the germline V gene. This CDR3 comprises 10 residues. V was cut by 4 bases and J by 5 bases, with 6 bases left in between. This CDR3 is CSVVRDEQYF. The CDR3, as DNA: TGCAGCGTTGTTCGGGACGAGCAGTACTTC.

This clonotype has ten or more counts. This chain joins TRBV5-1 and TRBJ2-3; TRBD2 agrees at 9 bases. The J segment lost 3 bases and the V segment lost 4 bases, leaving 6 bases of the junction unmatched. The germline V gene has CDR1 SGHRS and CDR2 YFSETQ. The CDR3 has 15 residues. The CDR3 DNA sequence: TGCGCCAGCAGCCGGACTAGCGATTATACAGATACGCAGTATTTT. The encoded protein is CASSRTSDYTDTQYF.

Many counts were recorded for this clonotype. The genes are TRBV28 and TRBJ2-4; TRBD1 matches 10 bases. Losses at the gene ends were 5 bases for V and 0 bases for J; bases not matched to a gene: 4. CDR1 and CDR2 from the germline V gene are MDHEN and SYDVKM. This CDR3 contains 16 residues. The CDR3 sequence is CASSDDRGLAKNIQYF. The CDR3 bases are TGTGCCAGCAGTGACGACAGGGGGCTAGCCAAAAACATTCAGTACTTC.

This clonotype was picked up many times. The V and J genes are TRBV19 and TRBJ2-3; the match to TRBD2 covers 14 bases. The CDR3 totals 15 residues. Per germline, CDR1 LNHDA and CDR2 SQIVND (reference sequence). Unmatched junction bases numbered 7, after V lost 8 bases and J lost 6 bases. The CDR3: CASAGTSGRGDTQYF. In nucleotides, the CDR3 is TGTGCCAGTGCCGGGACTAGCGGGAGAGGGGATACGCAGTATTTT.

The chain combines TRBV4-2 with TRBJ2-3; no firm D call. This CDR3 region has 11 residues. Germline V lookup: CDR1 LGHNA, CDR2 YNFKEQ. V was shortened by 3 bases and J by 5 bases, with 3 bases between the two germline ends. The CDR3 loop reads CASSHQDTQYF. The DNA for the CDR3 is TGTGCCAGCAGCCATCAAGATACGCAGTATTTT.

The rearrangement uses TRBV11-2 and TRBJ1-2; TRBD1 matches at 7 bases. V trimming: 7 bases; J trimming: 5 bases; junction bases outside the gene matches: 13. Germline V gene sequence: CDR1 SGHAT, CDR2 FQNNGV. The CDR3 has 15 residues. CDR3 in DNA: TGTGCCAGCAAACCAGGGGGAGGGGCTCTATATGGCTACACCTTC. This gives the protein CASKPGGGALYGYTF.

This clonotype was seen at least ten times. The chain couples TRBV5-6 to TRBJ1-2, with a tentative D call TRBD1 (6 bases). Looked up from germline, CDR1 is SGHDT and CDR2 is YYEEEE. The CDR3 extends over 16 amino acids. V shed 3 bases and J shed 3 bases, with 18 bases lying between them. This chain's CDR3 is CASSSLNHGQYYGYTF. In DNA form, the CDR3 reads TGTGCCAGCAGCTCCCTTAACCATGGACAGTACTATGGCTACACCTTC.

The chain is built from TRBV27 and TRBJ2-7; 8 bases agree with TRBD2. Germline V gene sequence: CDR1 MNHEY, CDR2 SMNVEV (reference sequence). The CDR3 contains 15 residues. Trimming took 4 bases from V and 0 from J; bases not matched to a gene: 5. The CDR3 DNA sequence: TGTGCCAGCAGTTCCGGGACTAGGGGCTCCTACGAGCAGTACTTC. Protein product: CASSSGTRGSYEQYF.

The chain recombines TRBV29-1 with TRBJ2-1; D is undetermined. Germline V lookup: CDR1 SQVTM, CDR2 ANQGSEA. Trimming shortened V by 0 bases and J by 2 bases, and 14 bases separated the two germline ends. The CDR3 spans 16 residues. CDR3 protein: CSVEEQSTRAYNEQFF. CDR3 bases: TGCAGCGTTGAAGAACAGTCAACCCGGGCCTACAATGAGCAGTTCTTC.